The 27 T cell receptor beta chains presented below share a single source sample, sequenced in a study of blood T cell repertoires in COVID-19. The assay was immunoSEQ multiplex PCR, and TCRdb's table has in-frame clones only and misses some. The table lists about 40,000 clones, approximately 85% of them singletons. The sample consisted of peripheral blood. These receptor sequences come from a human donor in a cohort sampled during active COVID-19.

V and J are TRBV3-1 (or the pseudogene TRBV3-2) and TRBJ1-6; 8 positions agree with TRBD1. V was pared by 3 bases and J by 10 bases, with 5 bases of the junction left unmatched. CDR1 and CDR2 (germline): LGHDT, YNNKEL (reference sequence). This CDR3 has 14 amino acids. The CDR3 loop reads CASSHGQGGSPLHF. CDR3 nucleotides: TGTGCCAGCAGCCACGGACAGGGTGGGTCACCCCTCCACTTT.

V is TRBV6-2 or TRBV6-3 and J is TRBJ1-5; D not certain. The CDR3 totals 17 residues. V shed 2 bases and J shed 4 bases, with 18 bases lying between them. Germline CDR1 and CDR2: MNHEY and SVGEGT. As DNA, the CDR3 is TGTGCCAGCAGTTACGGGTTCCCCAGTCTAGCAAATCAGCCCCAGCATTTT. Amino acids: CASSYGFPSLANQPQHF.

The chain is built from TRBV9 and TRBJ1-2, with D maybe TRBD1 (6 bases). V shed 0 bases and J shed 10 bases, with 13 bases lying between them. This CDR3 contains 13 residues. Germline V lookup: CDR1 SGDLS, CDR2 YYNGEE. This CDR3 reads CASSVGGGVVYTF. The DNA for the CDR3 is TGTGCCAGCAGCGTAGGAGGGGGAGTCGTCTACACCTTC.

The rearrangement uses TRBV7-6 and TRBJ1-1; TRBD1 is a possible D gene (5 bases). The V end was cut by 2 bases, the J end by 0 bases, with 13 bases between. The CDR3 spans 16 residues. Germline-derived CDR1 and CDR2 are SGHVS and FNYEAQ. The CDR3 nucleotides read TGTGCCAGCAGCTTATATGACAGTCTCATGAACACTGAAGCTTTCTTT. This gives the protein CASSLYDSLMNTEAFF.

This clone was counted a few times. The chain employs TRBV2 and TRBJ2-2; the match to TRBD1 covers 7 bases. The V segment lost 8 bases and the J segment 7 bases; nucleotides outside the gene matches: 10. This CDR3 has 14 amino acids. Germline V gene sequence: CDR1 SNHLY, CDR2 FYNNEI. The CDR3 reads CASERYRGGGELFF. CDR3 in DNA: TGTGCCAGCGAGAGGTACAGGGGCGGCGGGGAGCTGTTTTTT.

The rearrangement links TRBV5-1 to TRBJ2-3; 7 nucleotides align to TRBD2. Per germline, CDR1 SGHRS and CDR2 YFSETQ. The CDR3 is 15 residues long. The trim removed 7 bases at V and 0 bases at J, leaving 8 bases unmatched. The CDR3 nucleotides are TGCGCCAGCCACCGAGGCGGGGGAAGCACAGATACGCAGTATTTT. Protein product: CASHRGGGSTDTQYF. The full variable domain, completed using reference TRBV5-1 and TRBJ2-3, is KAGVTQTPRYLIKTRGQQVTLSCSPISGHRSVSWYQQTPGQGLQFLFEYFSETQRNKGNFPGRFSGRQFSNSRSEMNVSTLELGDSALYLCASHRGGGSTDTQYFGPGTRLTVL.

The chain uses TRBV5-1 and TRBJ1-2; 12 nucleotides align to TRBD1. This CDR3 spans 15 amino acids. In germline, CDR1 is SGHRS, CDR2 YFSETQ. The trim removed 0 bases at V and 8 bases at J, leaving 5 bases unmatched. Written as DNA, the CDR3 is TGCGCCAGCAGCTTGGAGGGACAGGGGGCGAGGGGCTACACCTTC. Translating gives CASSLEGQGARGYTF. Using reference TRBV5-1 and TRBJ1-2 for the parts outside the CDR3, the full variable domain is KAGVTQTPRYLIKTRGQQVTLSCSPISGHRSVSWYQQTPGQGLQFLFEYFSETQRNKGNFPGRFSGRQFSNSRSEMNVSTLELGDSALYLCASSLEGQGARGYTFGSGTRLTVV.

This rearrangement joins TRBV9 to TRBJ2-1; 12 positions match TRBD2. After removal of 4 bases from V and 0 bases from J, the junction contained 14 bases not matched to a gene. CDR1 is SGDLS, CDR2 YYNGEE, per germline. The CDR3 totals 20 residues. CDR3 nucleotides: TGTGCCAGCAGCTCTACGACTAGCGGGGGTGCTTTCGGCTCCTACAATGAGCAGTTCTTC. It specifies CASSSTTSGGAFGSYNEQFF.

Sample share makes this clone hyperexpanded. The chain has TRBV11-2 and TRBJ1-6, with a possible D match to TRBD1 (6 bases). Trimming removed 5 bases at V and 7 bases at J, with 12 bases between. The V gene's germline CDR1 is SGHAT and CDR2 FQNNGV. CDR3 length: 14 residues. CDR3 sequence (DNA): TGTGCCAGCAGCGGTGCAGGGGAAAATTCACCCCTCCACTTT. Translation gives CASSGAGENSPLHF.

The chain has TRBV5-1 and TRBJ2-7; the match to TRBD2 covers 8 bases. The CDR3 sequence is 14 residues long. After removal of 1 base from V and 3 bases from J, the junction contained 3 bases not matched to a gene. Looked up from germline, CDR1 is SGHRS and CDR2 is YFSETQ. CDR3 DNA: TGCGCCAGCAGCTTGAGCGGGGGAGGCTACGAGCAGTACTTC. Translated: CASSLSGGGYEQYF.

This chain uses TRBV3-1 (or the pseudogene TRBV3-2) with TRBJ2-1, with 13 bases lining up with TRBD2. With V trimmed by 4 bases and J by 3 bases, 6 bases remained unmatched. The CDR3 is 17 residues long. Per germline, CDR1 LGHDT and CDR2 YNNKEL (reference sequence). The chain's CDR3 is CASSRRTSGGGYNEQFF. CDR3 in DNA: TGTGCCAGCAGCCGAAGGACTAGCGGGGGAGGCTACAATGAGCAGTTCTTC.

V gene TRBV19 combines with J gene TRBJ2-7, with TRBD1 matching over 7 bases. The germline V gene encodes CDR1 LNHDA and CDR2 SQIVND (reference sequence). V shed 3 bases and J 2 bases; nucleotides not matched to a gene: 1. The CDR3 has 13 amino acids. In DNA form, the CDR3 reads TGTGCCAGTAGTATCGACAGGGCCTACGAGCAGTACTTC. It is translated as CASSIDRAYEQYF.

The CDR3, as DNA: TGTGCCAGCAATCTTGTGGGGGCCGGAGGCGAGCAGTTCTTC. Amino acid sequence: CASNLVGAGGEQFF. The chain is built from TRBV5-4 and TRBJ2-1, with D possibly matching TRBD1 (6 bases). This CDR3 spans 14 amino acids. Trimming pared 6 bases from V and 10 bases from J, leaving 20 bases between. Germline CDR1 and CDR2: SGHNT and YYREEE (reference sequence).

This chain links TRBV9 with TRBJ2-3, with 8 positions matching TRBD2. The germline V gene has CDR1 SGDLS and CDR2 YYNGEE. The CDR3 spans 15 residues. The V gene end was trimmed by 3 bases and the J gene end by 4 bases; junction bases not matched to a gene: 7. The CDR3 DNA reads TGTGCCAGCAGCGCCCGGGGGGGCCATGCAGATACGCAGTATTTT. Translation: CASSARGGHADTQYF.

V gene TRBV7-3 combines with J gene TRBJ2-3; D gene ambiguous. The CDR3 extends over 15 amino acids. In germline, CDR1 is SGHTA, CDR2 FQGTGA. The V end was cut by 2 bases, the J end by 1 base, with 10 bases between. The CDR3 DNA follows: TGTGCCAGCAGCTTACGCCAGGCACGCACAGATACGCAGTATTTT. This gives the protein CASSLRQARTDTQYF.

The CDR3 bases are TGTGCCAGCAGTGAAGCGGCAGGGTGGTATGGCTACACCTTC. Amino acids: CASSEAAGWYGYTF. The J gene is TRBJ1-2, the V gene TRBV6-1, with D perhaps matching TRBD1 (5 bases). V was cut by 0 bases and J by 5 bases, with 10 bases left in between. This CDR3 is 14 amino acids long. CDR1 is MNHNS, CDR2 SASEGT, per germline.

The CDR3 is CASSPTGGAGNTIYF. CDR3 nucleotide sequence: TGTGCCAGCTCTCCTACAGGGGGCGCTGGAAACACCATATATTTT. The chain couples TRBV9 to TRBJ1-3; 9 bases are shared with TRBD1. CDR3 length: 15 amino acids. Germline V CDR1 and CDR2: SGDLS, YYNGEE. V lost 7 bases and J lost 2; bases outside the gene matches: 7. Full variable domain (rest looked up from reference TRBV9 and TRBJ1-3): DSGVTQTPKHLITATGQRVTLRCSPRSGDLSVYWYQQSLDQGLQFLIQYYNGEERAKGNILERFSAQQFPDLHSELNLSSLELGDSALYFCASSPTGGAGNTIYFGEGSWLTVV.

The chain uses TRBV13 and TRBJ2-5, with 9 bases aligning to TRBD1. Trimming took 1 base from V and 1 from J; bases not matched to a gene: 4. The CDR3 sequence is 16 residues long. CDR1 and CDR2 from the germline V gene are PRHDT and FYEKMQ (reference sequence). The CDR3 DNA sequence: TGTGCCAGCAGCTTAGAGGTGGGACAGGGCCAAGAGACCCAGTACTTC. Translating gives CASSLEVGQGQETQYF.

The chain links TRBV3-1 (or the pseudogene TRBV3-2) to TRBJ2-3; perhaps TRBD2 as D (6 bases). Between the trimmed V and J ends, which lost 4 bases and 6 bases, there was a span of 14 bases. Germline V gene lookup returns CDR1 LGHDT and CDR2 YNNKEL (reference sequence). There are 14 residues in the CDR3. CDR3 in amino acids: CASSPGTVGDTQYF. The CDR3 DNA sequence: TGTGCCAGCAGCCCTGGGACTGTGGGGGATACGCAGTATTTT.

Turning to this clone: This CDR3 is also generated by other DNA sequences in the sample. The DNA for the CDR3 is TGTGCCAGCAGCTTGGAGGGGAGCACAGATACGCAGTATTTT. Protein sequence: CASSLEGSTDTQYF. The chain couples TRBV7-9 to TRBJ2-3; tentatively, D is TRBD2 (6 bases). Germline V lookup: CDR1 SEHNR, CDR2 FQNEAQ (reference sequence). Trimming took 3 bases from V and 0 from J, leaving 7 bases between them. CDR3 length equals 14 residues.

A word on this clone: Other DNA variants within this sample encode the same CDR3. The V and J genes are TRBV27 and TRBJ1-6; D call uncertain. Germline CDR1 is MNHEY and CDR2 is SMNVEV (reference sequence). The CDR3 is made up of 12 amino acids. V lost 8 bases and J 6 bases, leaving 8 bases between the germline ends. This CDR3 is CASRGGNSPLHF. CDR3 sequence (DNA): TGTGCCAGCCGGGGAGGTAATTCACCCCTCCACTTT.

This clone was counted a single time. V is TRBV9 and J is TRBJ2-1, with 8 bases aligning to TRBD2. The V segment lost 0 bases and the J segment 9 bases; nucleotides outside the gene matches: 8. Germline lookup yields CDR1 SGDLS and CDR2 YYNGEE. The CDR3 contains 15 residues. CDR3 protein: CASSVVAGGWSEQFF. In DNA, the CDR3 is TGTGCCAGCAGCGTAGTGGCGGGGGGCTGGAGTGAGCAGTTCTTC.

The chain combines TRBV6-6 with TRBJ1-3; the D gene is possibly TRBD1 (6 bases). This CDR3 is 17 amino acids long. The germline V and J ends were trimmed by 5 bases and 1 base, with 18 bases remaining between them. Germline CDR1 reads MNHNY; CDR2 reads SVGAGI (reference sequence). The CDR3 sequence is CASSHPTGTRSGNTIYF. CDR3 nucleotide sequence: TGTGCCAGCAGTCATCCGACAGGCACCCGGTCTGGAAACACCATATATTTT.

In this sample, this clone turned up once. The chain links TRBV5-6 to TRBJ1-2, with no clear D. Germline CDR1 and CDR2: SGHDT and YYEEEE. This CDR3 has 13 amino acids. V was cut by 4 bases and J by 4 bases, with 11 bases left in between. The CDR3 reads CASSPKLPYGYTF. The CDR3 DNA is TGTGCCAGCAGCCCGAAGCTGCCCTATGGCTACACCTTC.

This sequence joins TRBV5-6 and TRBJ2-1; D unclear. Germline CDR1 reads SGHDT; CDR2 reads YYEEEE. The CDR3 extends over 12 amino acids. The V gene lost 0 bases and the J gene lost 9 bases, with 7 bases spanning the gap. The CDR3 sequence: CASSLGAIEQFF. CDR3 bases: TGTGCCAGCAGCTTGGGAGCAATTGAGCAGTTCTTC.

The chain joins TRBV5-1 to TRBJ2-5, with 9 bases lining up with TRBD2. The CDR3 loop spans 15 amino acids. Germline assignment: CDR1 SGHRS and CDR2 YFSETQ. V shed 0 bases and J 3 bases; nucleotides not matched to a gene: 3. The CDR3 DNA reads as TGCGCCAGCAGCTTGGGCGGGGGGGGCGAAGAGACCCAGTACTTC. This codes for CASSLGGGGEETQYF.

The J gene is TRBJ2-1, the V gene TRBV14; tentative D call: TRBD1 (5 bases). V lost 0 bases and J lost 6, with 15 bases in between. The germline V gene has CDR1 SGHDN and CDR2 FVKESK. This CDR3 contains 16 residues. CDR3 sequence reads: CASSQDTVRASNEQFF. DNA for the CDR3: TGTGCCAGCAGCCAAGATACCGTCAGGGCGAGCAATGAGCAGTTCTTC.